This entry features one TCR beta chain sequence. The record originates from a study of blood T cell repertoires in COVID-19. Germline CDR1 is LGHNA and CDR2 is YSLEER. This CDR3 region has 14 residues. V dropped 3 bases and J dropped 6; count of bases not matched to a gene: 6. Some clones are missing from TCRdb's copy, which holds only in-frame ones; the method was immunoSEQ multiplex PCR. Here the sample spans some 58,000 clones, around 86% being singletons. The chain uses TRBV4-3 and TRBJ2-3; 7 positions agree with TRBD1. Specimen: peripheral blood. This clonotype was obtained from a man in his forties or fifties with active COVID-19. Written as DNA, the CDR3 is TGCGCCAGCAGCCAGGCTTCCAGGGGGGATACGCAGTATTTT. This gives the protein CASSQASRGDTQYF.